These 15 T cell receptor beta chains originate from one sample sequenced in a study of spatial heterogeneity in lung cancer. TCRdb used MiXCR to reprocess the 5' RACE reads, holding one entry per CDR3 protein. The table lists tens of thousands of distinct CDR3 sequences, 10% to 15% of them singletons. Time point in this sample: sample taken at primary tumor resection. Whole RNA, isolated from tumor, nontumor lung or frozen PBMC, was sequenced without prior sorting. The sample was PBMCs, taken at surgery. The source is a male donor with early-stage non-small cell lung cancer.

Ten or more counts support this clonotype. V is TRBV4-2 and J is TRBJ1-1; 7 bases match TRBD1. The CDR3 extends over 13 amino acids. Germline CDR1 is LGHNA and CDR2 is YNFKEQ. V dropped 1 base and J dropped 5; count of bases not matched to a gene: 1. Here the CDR3 reads CASSQGQGTEAFF. The CDR3, as DNA: TGTGCCAGCAGCCAAGGACAGGGAACTGAAGCTTTCTTT.

This clonotype was detected a few times. This chain links TRBV20-1 with TRBJ2-7; D is perhaps TRBD1 (5 bases). Trimming pared 3 bases from V and 4 bases from J, leaving 16 bases between. This CDR3 contains 14 residues. Germline-derived CDR1 and CDR2 are DFQATT and SNEGSKA (reference sequence). The CDR3 reads CSASPQALLYEQYF. CDR3 nucleotide sequence: TGCAGTGCTAGTCCACAGGCTCTCCTTTACGAGCAGTACTTC.

This clonotype was picked up a small number of times. The J gene is TRBJ1-2, the V gene TRBV15; no clear D gene. V was shortened by 0 bases and J by 2 bases, with 4 bases between the two germline ends. The germline V gene has CDR1 LNHNV and CDR2 YYDKDF (reference sequence). This CDR3 contains 13 residues. The CDR3 DNA follows: TGTGCCACCAGCAGAGATACCAACTATGGCTACACCTTC. It yields the protein CATSRDTNYGYTF.

In DNA form, the CDR3 reads TGTGCCAGTAGTAGAGGGAGCGGCTACACCTTC. Translated, it gives CASSRGSGYTF. The V gene is TRBV19, the J gene TRBJ1-2; D gene uncertain. Looked up from germline, CDR1 is LNHDA and CDR2 is SQIVND (reference sequence). CDR3 length: 11 residues. V lost 4 bases to trimming and J lost 8 bases, with 8 bases between them.

V is TRBV14 and J is TRBJ1-2; 8 bases align to TRBD1. Germline V lookup: CDR1 SGHDN, CDR2 FVKESK. V lost 2 bases, J lost 2 bases, and 1 base stayed unmatched. This CDR3 has 14 residues. The CDR3 coding sequence is TGTGCCAGCAGCCAACGACAGGGGAACTATGGCTACACCTTC. It yields the protein CASSQRQGNYGYTF. Looking up the rest from reference TRBV14 and TRBJ1-2 gives the full variable domain: EAGVTQFPSHSVIEKGQTVTLRCDPISGHDNLYWYRRVMGKEIKFLLHFVKESKQDESGMPNNRFLAERTGGTYSTLKVQPAELEDSGVYFCASSQRQGNYGYTFGSGTRLTVV.

This sequence joins TRBV4-1 and TRBJ2-7; the match to TRBD1 covers 11 bases. V was clipped by 1 base and J by 5 bases; unmatched bases: 7. This CDR3 is 16 amino acids long. CDR1 is MGHRA, CDR2 YSYEKL, per germline. This CDR3 reads CASSQAPRDRGNEQYF. The CDR3 coding sequence is TGCGCCAGCAGCCAAGCCCCCCGGGACAGGGGGAACGAGCAGTACTTC.

This clonotype was seen a few times. Written as DNA, the CDR3 is TGCAGTGCTAGGAGGGGGGGAGTATCCACAGATACGCAGTATTTT. It translates to CSARRGGVSTDTQYF. V is TRBV20-1 and J is TRBJ2-3; tentatively, D is TRBD2 (7 bases). The CDR3 totals 15 residues. The V and J ends lost 3 bases and 2 bases respectively, with 15 bases between them. Germline-derived CDR1 and CDR2 are DFQATT and SNEGSKA (reference sequence).

The chain recombines TRBV20-1 with TRBJ2-7; 9 positions agree with TRBD1. The CDR3 has 14 amino acids. Germline CDR1 and CDR2: DFQATT and SNEGSKA (reference sequence). J gave up 2 bases and V 6 bases, and 8 bases lay outside the gene matches. The DNA for the CDR3 is TGCAGTGCGGAGGGACAGGGAAGGCCCTACGAGCAGTACTTC. Translation gives CSAEGQGRPYEQYF.

This clonotype was seen a few times. The genes are TRBV6-5 and TRBJ2-5; 13 bases are a match to TRBD2. The length of the CDR3 is 15 residues. CDR1 and CDR2 from the germline V gene are MNHEY and SVGAGI. The junction had 4 bases not matched to a gene; V was cut back by 5 bases and J by 4 bases. CDR3 protein: CASSQGLAGPETQYF. CDR3 in DNA: TGTGCCAGCAGTCAGGGACTAGCGGGGCCAGAGACCCAGTACTTC.

The rearrangement joins TRBV27 to TRBJ2-5; a possible D gene is TRBD2 (5 bases). The CDR3 consists of 17 residues. Trimming took 2 bases from V and 5 from J, leaving 21 bases between them. CDR1 is MNHEY and CDR2 is SMNVEV in the germline V gene (reference sequence). The CDR3 here is CASSLTADRTRGETQYF. CDR3 DNA sequence: TGTGCCAGCAGTTTAACGGCAGACCGGACCCGAGGGGAGACCCAGTACTTC.

At least ten counts were recorded for this clonotype. The chain has TRBV29-1 and TRBJ1-2, with 8 positions matching TRBD1. The germline V gene has CDR1 SQVTM and CDR2 ANQGSEA. J lost 12 bases, V lost 4 bases, and 10 bases had no gene match. The CDR3 is 12 amino acids. CDR3 coding DNA: TGCAGCGTTGTGCGACAGGGGCTTGAAAACACCTTC. Residues: CSVVRQGLENTF.

This clonotype has a handful of counts. The gene calls are TRBV20-1 and TRBJ1-2; no definite D call. Germline V gene sequence: CDR1 DFQATT, CDR2 SNEGSKA (reference sequence). The CDR3 sequence is 11 residues long. The V gene lost 5 bases and the J gene lost 3 bases, with 7 bases spanning the gap. CDR3 nucleotides: TGCAGTGCTCGACGGGACTATGGCTACACCTTC. Protein: CSARRDYGYTF.

The J gene is TRBJ2-1, the V gene TRBV2; 7 bases align to TRBD2. Germline CDR1 and CDR2: SNHLY and FYNNEI. V was pared by 11 bases and J by 6 bases, with 4 bases of the junction left unmatched. This CDR3 has 11 amino acids. CDR3 bases: TGTGCCGGTCGACTAGCCAATGAGCAGTTCTTC. Translation gives CAGRLANEQFF.

This clonotype counts as medium-sized. The V call is TRBV20-1, the J call TRBJ2-7; 10 bases line up with TRBD2. This CDR3 spans 13 amino acids. The V and J ends lost 6 bases and 3 bases, in that order; junction bases with no gene match: 5. The germline CDR1 and CDR2 sequences are DFQATT and SNEGSKA (reference sequence). The CDR3 is CSAQAGGVYEQYF. In nucleotides, the CDR3 is TGCAGTGCCCAAGCGGGGGGGGTCTACGAGCAGTACTTC.

As to this clonotype: A junction boundary mismatches the germline segment, possibly from a read error. This chain connects TRBV6-1 to TRBJ2-1; D gene uncertain. The length of the CDR3 is 15 residues. Germline-derived CDR1 and CDR2 are MNHNS and SASEGT. The CDR3 DNA follows: TGTGCCAGCAGTGTAGAGCCTGGCTCCAACAATGAGCAGTTCTTC. This codes for CASSVEPGSNNEQFF.